The 14 T cell receptor beta chains presented below share a single source sample, sequenced in a study of blood T cells in healthy people across ages. Primers used in a second PCR of roughly 7 to 12 cycles were a sample-barcoded 5' primer and a J-beta primer mix. Using its own MiXCR run on the 5' RACE reads, TCRdb lists one record per CDR3 protein. The sample includes 1.5 million to 2 million distinct CDR3 sequences, around 50% of them seen just once. The sequenced sample was blood. Source of these receptors: a woman aged 40 to 50 in good health.

With respect to this clonotype: The junction does not match germline at one end; this may be a read error. The V and J genes are TRBV12-3 or TRBV12-4 and TRBJ2-5; TRBD2 aligns across 10 bases. The CDR3 spans 16 residues. The CDR3 DNA follows: TGTGCCAGCAGTTTAGGGGGTAGCGGGGGGCAAGGGACCCAGTACTTC. Its protein is CASSLGGSGGQGTQYF.

This clonotype was observed a handful of times. The chain joins TRBV10-3 to TRBJ2-1, with TRBD2 matching 7 bases. Germline CDR1 ENHRY, CDR2 SYGVKD. The trim removed 2 bases at V and 1 base at J, leaving 5 bases unmatched. CDR3 length equals 16 residues. DNA of the CDR3: TGTGCCATCAGTGAGCATCAGGGAGGGTCCTACAATGAGCAGTTCTTC. It yields the protein CAISEHQGGSYNEQFF.

This clonotype was found once. The CDR3 loop reads CASSSYRETKNIQYF. CDR3 bases: TGTGCCAGCAGCTCGTACAGGGAAACCAAAAACATTCAGTACTTC. This sequence joins TRBV11-2 and TRBJ2-5; D might be TRBD1 (6 bases). The J call is in doubt because the DNA end fits TRBJ2-4 better. Germline lookup yields CDR1 SGHAT and CDR2 FQNNGV. The CDR3 spans 15 residues.

The chain recombines TRBV9 with TRBJ2-5; 11 nucleotides match TRBD2. V was clipped by 3 bases and J by 2 bases; unmatched bases: 9. The CDR3 is made up of 17 amino acids. Germline V gene sequence: CDR1 SGDLS, CDR2 YYNGEE. As DNA, the CDR3 is TGTGCCAGCAGCGCACCCCTAGCGGGGGGAGGGCAAGAGACCCAGTACTTC. Its protein product is CASSAPLAGGGQETQYF.

This clonotype came up once. The junction and the germline gene differ at one end; a read error may be behind it. The V gene is TRBV27, the J gene TRBJ2-4, with TRBD2 matching 10 bases. Germline V gives CDR1 MNHEY, CDR2 SMNVEV (reference sequence). The CDR3 sequence is 17 residues long. CDR3 nucleotide sequence: TGTACCAGCAGTTTTCTGAGAATAGCGGGGGGAAAAAACATTCAGTACTTC. Protein sequence: CTSSFLRIAGGKNIQYF.

V is TRBV11-2 and J is TRBJ1-3; D unclear. The CDR3 loop spans 15 amino acids. V lost 4 bases and J lost 0, with 10 bases in between. Germline V gene data show CDR1 as SGHAT and CDR2 as FQNNGV. The CDR3 here is CASSYGRTSGNTIYF. As DNA, the CDR3 is TGTGCCAGCAGCTACGGCAGAACCTCTGGAAACACCATATATTTT.

This sequence joins TRBV9 and TRBJ2-3; TRBD2 might be the D (6 bases). The CDR3 is made up of 17 amino acids. CDR1 and CDR2 (germline): SGDLS, YYNGEE. Trimming took 0 bases from V and 2 from J, leaving 16 bases between them. The DNA of the CDR3 is TGTGCCAGCAGCGTAGCCGGAGAGGCGGGGAACACAGATACGCAGTATTTT. As protein: CASSVAGEAGNTDTQYF.

V usage is TRBV28 and J usage is TRBJ2-4; no reliable D call. Germline V CDR1 and CDR2: MDHEN, SYDVKM. The V gene lost 6 bases and the J gene lost 0 bases, with 15 bases spanning the gap. The CDR3 has 16 residues. CDR3 amino acids: CASRDGSELAKNIQYF. DNA for the CDR3: TGTGCCAGCAGGGATGGATCCGAACTAGCCAAAAACATTCAGTACTTC.

The chain recombines TRBV7-2 with TRBJ1-2; D call uncertain. Germline V gene sequence: CDR1 SGHTA, CDR2 FQGNSA. V lost 0 bases, J lost 2 bases, and 7 bases lay in between. CDR3 length: 14 amino acids. This CDR3 is CASSLAQQNYGYTF. In nucleotides, the CDR3 is TGTGCCAGCAGCTTAGCTCAACAGAACTATGGCTACACCTTC.

The chain combines TRBV7-9 with TRBJ1-5; 7 bases fit TRBD1. Per germline, CDR1 SEHNR and CDR2 FQNEAQ (reference sequence). The V and J ends lost 1 base and 6 bases, in that order; junction bases with no gene match: 3. The CDR3 has 14 residues. Written as DNA, the CDR3 is TGTGCCAGCAGCTTAGGGGGACAGACTCAGCCCCAGCATTTT. This translates into CASSLGGQTQPQHF.

This clonotype came up many times. J is TRBJ2-5 and V is TRBV15, with D tentatively TRBD2 (5 bases). V dropped 5 bases and J dropped 5 bases, with 18 bases sitting between them. CDR1 and CDR2 from the germline V gene are LNHNV and YYDKDF (reference sequence). CDR3 length: 15 residues. CDR3 in amino acids: CATSGPTRTGETQYF. Here the CDR3 DNA reads TGTGCCACCAGCGGCCCTACTAGGACCGGGGAGACCCAGTACTTC.

V and J are TRBV27 and TRBJ2-7, with no clear D. This CDR3 contains 14 residues. The germline V gene has CDR1 MNHEY and CDR2 SMNVEV (reference sequence). Trimming shortened V by 2 bases and J by 0 bases, and 8 bases separated the two germline ends. Here the CDR3 DNA reads TGTGCCAGCAGTTTAAACCTGATCTCCTACGAGCAGTACTTC. This gives the protein CASSLNLISYEQYF.

The J gene is TRBJ2-7, the V gene TRBV6-6; D is possibly TRBD1 (5 bases). Germline CDR1 reads MNHNY; CDR2 reads SVGAGI (reference sequence). V was pared by 4 bases and J by 2 bases, with 15 bases between. The CDR3 totals 15 residues. The CDR3 region has the DNA TGTGCCAGCAGTTTATCGGCAGGGTCTACCTACGAGCAGTACTTC. It is translated as CASSLSAGSTYEQYF.

The chain joins TRBV24-1 to TRBJ2-1, with 8 bases identical to TRBD1. The ends lost 4 bases at V and 7 bases at J; junction bases unmatched: 14. From germline, CDR1 is KGHDR and CDR2 SFDVKD. There are 17 residues in the CDR3. The CDR3 spells CATSDPADRGKRNEQFF. CDR3 coding DNA: TGTGCCACCAGTGACCCAGCAGACAGGGGTAAACGGAATGAGCAGTTCTTC.